These 8 T cell receptor beta chains were sequenced from one sample in a study of response to subunit inactivated influenza vaccine. TCRdb fed the RT-PCR reads into MiXCR, producing one record per CDR3 protein. The table lists about 190,000 distinct CDR3 sequences, approximately 15% of them singletons. This specimen was CD8+ T cells sorted from PBMCs, taken around 5 days after vaccination. These receptors originate from a man aged 45-60 years who received an inactivated influenza vaccine.

J is TRBJ2-5 and V is TRBV27, with TRBD1 matching over 10 bases. CDR3 length equals 20 residues. Germline trimming cut 3 bases from V and 0 bases from J; bases unmatched to any gene: 16. From germline, CDR1 is MNHEY and CDR2 SMNVEV (reference sequence). Here the CDR3 reads CASSFLAHIDRGRYQETQYF. The DNA of the CDR3 is TGTGCCAGCAGTTTTTTGGCGCATATAGACAGGGGGCGATACCAAGAGACCCAGTACTTC.

In this sample, this clonotype turned up a few times. This chain joins TRBV29-1 and TRBJ2-1; the match to TRBD2 covers 7 bases. V lost 6 bases and J lost 4; bases outside the gene matches: 15. The CDR3 is 16 residues long. Germline V gene sequence: CDR1 SQVTM, CDR2 ANQGSEA. The CDR3 DNA is TGCAGCGTCAGACACTTGACGGGACTACTTTACAATGAGCAGTTCTTC. This encodes CSVRHLTGLLYNEQFF.

This clonotype turned up a few times. The chain is built from TRBV24-1 and TRBJ2-2; the D gene could be TRBD1 or TRBD2 (5 bases each). This CDR3 has 15 amino acids. The ends were cut back, 3 bases at V and 8 bases at J, with 15 bases in the middle. From germline, CDR1 is KGHDR and CDR2 SFDVKD. The CDR3 reads CATSDLRDASGELFF. CDR3 coding DNA: TGTGCCACCAGTGATCTCCGGGACGCGTCGGGGGAGCTGTTTTTT.

The CDR3 protein is CSASVATGANVLTF. The CDR3 bases are TGCAGTGCTAGTGTGGCAACCGGGGCCAACGTCCTGACTTTC. This rearrangement joins TRBV20-1 to TRBJ2-6; D gene unclear. CDR3 length: 14 residues. Germline V gives CDR1 DFQATT, CDR2 SNEGSKA (reference sequence). V shed 3 bases and J shed 4 bases, with 10 bases lying between them.

The chain has TRBV12-3 or TRBV12-4 and TRBJ2-7, with TRBD1 matching 11 bases. There are 14 residues in the CDR3. The V segment lost 5 bases and the J segment 5 bases; nucleotides outside the gene matches: 5. CDR3 bases: TGTGCCAGCAGTCCCAGGACAGGGGGCGACGAGCAGTACTTC. It yields the protein CASSPRTGGDEQYF.

This clonotype was observed at least ten times. The rearrangement uses TRBV12-3 or TRBV12-4 and TRBJ2-1; 7 nucleotides line up with TRBD2. The CDR3 loop spans 15 amino acids. Losses at the gene ends were 3 bases for V and 8 bases for J; bases not matched to a gene: 10. The CDR3: CASSLSASGGDEQFF. CDR3 bases: TGTGCCAGCAGTTTGAGCGCTAGCGGAGGCGATGAGCAGTTCTTC.

This clonotype was seen only a few times. V usage is TRBV24-1 and J usage is TRBJ2-1; TRBD1 might be the D (5 bases). The CDR3 contains 13 residues. Trimming stripped 1 base from V and 8 bases from J, with 8 bases between. Per germline, CDR1 KGHDR and CDR2 SFDVKD. The CDR3 loop is CATSDLRGYEQFF. The CDR3, as DNA: TGTGCCACCAGTGATTTAAGGGGATATGAGCAGTTCTTC.

This clonotype was recorded once. One end of the junction is discordant with germline, which a read error may explain. The V gene is TRBV7-9, the J gene TRBJ1-2; 10 nucleotides line up with TRBD1. The CDR3 loop spans 15 amino acids. The germline V gene encodes CDR1 SEHNR and CDR2 FQNEAQ (reference sequence). Here the CDR3 reads CASSLGQGSNCGYTF. In DNA form, the CDR3 reads TGTGCCAGCAGCTTGGGACAGGGGTCTAACTGTGGCTACACCTTC.